One sample yielded the 31 T cell receptor beta chains listed below, sequenced in a study of cytomegalovirus exposure and HLA in healthy donors. The PCR contained 60 Vbeta and 13 Jbeta primers. Libraries were prepared by immunoSEQ multiplex PCR; TCRdb keeps only in-frame clonotypes and omits some of them. The sample contains approximately 170,000 clones, less than 85% of which appear only once. The specimen sequenced was PBMCs. The receptors were gathered from a young man in good health and CMV-seropositive.

In its sample, this clone was seen once. The chain has TRBV5-1 and TRBJ1-4; a possible D gene is TRBD1 (5 bases). Trimming shortened V by 0 bases and J by 8 bases, and 14 bases separated the two germline ends. Germline lookup yields CDR1 SGHRS and CDR2 YFSETQ. The CDR3 is 15 amino acids. The CDR3 DNA reads as TGCGCCAGCAGCTTGGGGATAGGGGTAGAAGAAAAACTGTTTTTT. This sequence encodes CASSLGIGVEEKLFF.

The V gene is TRBV28, the J gene TRBJ1-4; 9 bases align to TRBD1. This CDR3 comprises 14 residues. Per the germline V gene, CDR1 is MDHEN and CDR2 is SYDVKM. Losses at the gene ends were 6 bases for V and 6 bases for J; bases not matched to a gene: 5. The CDR3 spells CASRRQGGDEKLFF. In nucleotides, the CDR3 is TGTGCCAGCAGACGACAGGGGGGAGATGAAAAACTGTTTTTT.

This chain joins TRBV4-3 and TRBJ2-5, with D uncertain. The J call may be faulty, since TRBJ2-7 better matches the DNA end. This CDR3 region has 18 residues. The germline V gene encodes CDR1 LGHNA and CDR2 YSLEER. CDR3 bases: TGCGCCAGCAGCCAAGGTCCGCCGGTAACCTCCCTCTCCTACGAGCAGTACTTC. Protein product: CASSQGPPVTSLSYEQYF.

The chain uses TRBV11-2 and TRBJ1-1; TRBD1 might be the D (6 bases). Germline lookup yields CDR1 SGHAT and CDR2 FQNNGV. The CDR3 loop spans 11 amino acids. The ends were cut back, 6 bases at V and 4 bases at J, with 6 bases in the middle. Here the CDR3 reads CASRGATEAFF. The CDR3 region has the DNA TGTGCCAGCAGGGGGGCCACTGAAGCTTTCTTT.

The count of this clone is one. The V and J genes are TRBV5-1 and TRBJ2-7; 10 bases line up with TRBD1. The germline CDR1 and CDR2 sequences are SGHRS and YFSETQ. This CDR3 has 14 amino acids. V was clipped by 4 bases and J by 5 bases; unmatched bases: 6. The CDR3 sequence: CASSPGTGDNEQYF. The DNA of the CDR3 is TGCGCCAGCAGCCCCGGGACAGGGGACAACGAGCAGTACTTC. Based on the CDR3 plus reference TRBV5-1 and TRBJ2-7, the full variable domain is KAGVTQTPRYLIKTRGQQVTLSCSPISGHRSVSWYQQTPGQGLQFLFEYFSETQRNKGNFPGRFSGRQFSNSRSEMNVSTLELGDSALYLCASSPGTGDNEQYFGPGTRLTVT.

The gene calls are TRBV6-5 and TRBJ2-7, with 13 bases that match TRBD2. Germline trimming cut 2 bases from V and 3 bases from J; bases unmatched to any gene: 1. The CDR3 has 15 amino acids. Germline V lookup: CDR1 MNHEY, CDR2 SVGAGI. CDR3 DNA: TGTGCCAGCAGTTACCGACTAGCGGGGGGCTACGAGCAGTACTTC. It translates to CASSYRLAGGYEQYF.

Remarks on this clone: An end of the junction differs from the germline gene, which may be a read error. The J gene is TRBJ2-7, the V gene TRBV7-9, with D hard to call. The CDR3 extends over 15 amino acids. The germline CDR1 and CDR2 sequences are SEHNR and FQNEAQ (reference sequence). The CDR3 DNA sequence: TGTTCCAGCAGCTCACTCAACCAAATTTCCTACGAGCAGTACTTC. Protein sequence: CSSSSLNQISYEQYF.

This clone was picked up a small number of times. This chain joins TRBV5-1 and TRBJ2-3; 14 bases line up with TRBD2. Germline V lookup: CDR1 SGHRS, CDR2 YFSETQ. The V gene end was trimmed by 4 bases and the J gene end by 4 bases; junction bases not matched to a gene: 5. The CDR3 has 16 amino acids. The CDR3, as DNA: TGCGCCAGCAGCCGGGGGACTAGCGGGAGACCAGATACGCAGTATTTT. Translated: CASSRGTSGRPDTQYF.

The chain carries TRBV2 and TRBJ1-4; D not resolved. Germline V gives CDR1 SNHLY, CDR2 FYNNEI. This CDR3 contains 12 residues. V was clipped by 7 bases and J by 7 bases, with 10 bases between them. CDR3 sequence (DNA): TGTGCCAGCATAGCAGTTGGTGAAAAACTGTTTTTT. This gives the protein CASIAVGEKLFF.

This sequence joins TRBV28 and TRBJ1-2; 7 bases match TRBD1. J gave up 4 bases and V 10 bases, and 9 bases lay outside the gene matches. The CDR3 runs to 13 residues. Germline CDR1 is MDHEN and CDR2 is SYDVKM. CDR3 residues: CATVQDRAYGYTF. CDR3 coding DNA: TGTGCCACCGTGCAAGACAGGGCCTATGGCTACACCTTC.

CDR3 coding DNA: TGTGCCAGCAGTTTGAGGGTCCTAGCGGGAGGGCCCCACCAAGAGACCCAGTACTTC. Translation: CASSLRVLAGGPHQETQYF. This chain joins TRBV27 and TRBJ2-5; 12 bases agree with TRBD2. The CDR3 has 19 residues. J was trimmed by 0 bases and V by 3 bases; bases with no gene match: 11. Germline CDR1 and CDR2: MNHEY and SMNVEV (reference sequence).

V gene TRBV15 combines with J gene TRBJ1-1, with D uncertain. The germline V and J ends were trimmed by 8 bases and 4 bases, with 14 bases remaining between them. The length of the CDR3 is 13 residues. CDR1 and CDR2 (germline): LNHNV, YYDKDF (reference sequence). The CDR3 nucleotides are TGTGCCACCGCTATTGAAAGTACCACTGAAGCTTTCTTT. Translating gives CATAIESTTEAFF.

The chain recombines TRBV9 with TRBJ2-3; TRBD1 matches 12 bases. This CDR3 comprises 15 residues. Trimming removed 4 bases from V and 4 bases from J; junction bases left unmatched: 4. The germline CDR1 and CDR2 sequences are SGDLS and YYNGEE. Written as DNA, the CDR3 is TGTGCCAGCAGCACCGGGACAGGGGGCCCAGATACGCAGTATTTT. It yields the protein CASSTGTGGPDTQYF.

The rearrangement joins TRBV6-9 to TRBJ1-1; D remains unclear. The V end lost 6 bases, the J end lost 1 base, and 6 bases lay between the germline ends. The V gene's germline CDR1 is MNHGY and CDR2 SVAAGI. This CDR3 contains 12 residues. CDR3 DNA: TGTGCCAGCAGCTGGCCGAACACTGAAGCTTTCTTT. Encoded protein: CASSWPNTEAFF.

A few counts support this clone. The rearrangement uses TRBV28 and TRBJ1-1; D is unclear. Germline values: CDR1 MDHEN, CDR2 SYDVKM. The CDR3 length is 13 residues. Trimming cost V 6 bases and J 0 bases, with 8 bases left between them. CDR3 coding DNA: TGTGCCAGCAGGGGCCCTATGAACACTGAAGCTTTCTTT. It yields the protein CASRGPMNTEAFF.

The chain joins TRBV7-9 to TRBJ2-3; perhaps TRBD1 as D (5 bases). V was trimmed by 1 base and J by 4 bases, leaving 15 bases between them. This CDR3 is 16 amino acids long. Looked up from germline, CDR1 is SEHNR and CDR2 is FQNEAQ (reference sequence). The CDR3 coding sequence is TGTGCCAGCAGCTTAGGCCAGGGCTTAGGAGCAGATACGCAGTATTTT. The encoded protein is CASSLGQGLGADTQYF.

V is TRBV10-3 and J is TRBJ2-7; 8 nucleotides agree with TRBD2. CDR3 length: 17 residues. The germline V gene has CDR1 ENHRY and CDR2 SYGVKD. After removal of 2 bases from V and 5 bases from J, the junction contained 14 bases not matched to a gene. The CDR3 nucleotides read TGTGCCATCAGTGAGCCGGGAAGACAGCGGGAGCTCAACGAGCAGTACTTC. Translation: CAISEPGRQRELNEQYF.

Only a few counts were recorded for this clone. The V and J genes are TRBV6-5 and TRBJ1-1; 7 bases line up with TRBD1. Germline lookup yields CDR1 MNHEY and CDR2 SVGAGI. V was pared by 6 bases and J by 3 bases, with 10 bases of the junction left unmatched. This CDR3 has 15 amino acids. The CDR3 here is CASRTYRGRDTEAFF. The CDR3 coding sequence is TGTGCCAGCAGGACTTACAGGGGCCGGGACACTGAAGCTTTCTTT.

CDR3 sequence: CASSPAGTDRTGELFF. The CDR3, as DNA: TGCGCCAGCAGCCCAGCTGGGACAGATCGTACCGGGGAGCTGTTTTTT. The chain links TRBV4-3 to TRBJ2-2; TRBD1 matches at 7 bases. The CDR3 is 16 residues long. Germline CDR1 is LGHNA and CDR2 is YSLEER. V was pared by 4 bases and J by 5 bases, with 10 bases of the junction left unmatched.

The J gene is TRBJ2-6, the V gene TRBV11-2; 8 nucleotides agree with TRBD2. Losses at the gene ends were 5 bases for V and 4 bases for J; bases not matched to a gene: 4. CDR1 and CDR2 from the germline V gene are SGHAT and FQNNGV. The CDR3 has 15 amino acids. In DNA, the CDR3 is TGTGCCAGCAGCCGGGAGGGCGCAGGGGCCAACGTCCTGACTTTC. Protein product: CASSREGAGANVLTF. The variable domain in full, completed from reference TRBV11-2 and TRBJ2-6, reads EAGVAQSPRYKIIEKRQSVAFWCNPISGHATLYWYQQILGQGPKLLIQFQNNGVVDDSQLPKDRFSAERLKGVDSTLKIQPAKLEDSAVYLCASSREGAGANVLTFGAGSRLTVL.

The V call is TRBV28, the J call TRBJ2-7; TRBD1 matches at 11 bases. The germline V gene encodes CDR1 MDHEN and CDR2 SYDVKM. The junction had 6 bases not matched to a gene; V was cut back by 5 bases and J by 3 bases. The CDR3 is 15 amino acids. The CDR3 region has the DNA TGTGCCAGCAGTCCCGGGACAGGGGGTTTCTACGAGCAGTACTTC. Protein sequence: CASSPGTGGFYEQYF.

The genes are TRBV18 and TRBJ2-1; tentatively, D is TRBD2 (6 bases). CDR3 size: 16 residues. Germline V gene data show CDR1 as KGHSH and CDR2 as LQKENI. Trimming took off 2 bases at V and 0 bases at J, with 11 bases between the two ends. This chain's CDR3 is CASSPIGGTSYNEQFF. CDR3 bases: TGTGCCAGCTCACCAATAGGCGGGACCTCCTACAATGAGCAGTTCTTC.

This rearrangement joins TRBV7-3 to TRBJ2-1, with D perhaps TRBD1 (6 bases). The CDR3 loop spans 13 amino acids. V was cut by 4 bases and J by 12 bases, with 16 bases left in between. Germline-derived CDR1 and CDR2 are SGHTA and FQGTGA. The CDR3 loop reads CASSSGASKVQFF. The CDR3 bases are TGTGCCAGCAGCTCAGGGGCTAGTAAGGTGCAGTTCTTC.

The rearrangement uses TRBV29-1 and TRBJ2-3; D may be TRBD2 (5 bases). The CDR3 extends over 14 amino acids. Trimming took 8 bases from V and 1 from J, leaving 16 bases between them. CDR1 is SQVTM, CDR2 ANQGSEA, per germline. The CDR3 loop reads CSFVRVLGTDTQYF. The CDR3 bases are TGCAGCTTCGTGAGGGTCCTTGGCACAGATACGCAGTATTTT.

The chain has TRBV5-1 and TRBJ1-3; TRBD1 matches 7 bases. Germline CDR1 is SGHRS and CDR2 is YFSETQ. This CDR3 has 15 residues. V lost 4 bases to trimming and J lost 2 bases; unmatched junction nucleotides: 6. This CDR3 is CASSTRTGPGNTIYF. The CDR3 DNA is TGCGCCAGCAGCACCCGGACAGGCCCTGGAAACACCATATATTTT.

The chain recombines TRBV11-1 with TRBJ2-3; no definite D call. The CDR3 loop spans 15 amino acids. With 0 bases removed from V and 3 bases from J, the gap between germline ends came to 10 bases. The germline gives CDR1 SGHAT, CDR2 FQDESV (reference sequence). The chain's CDR3 is CASSLAQVATDTQYF. For the CDR3, the DNA is TGTGCCAGCAGCTTAGCGCAGGTCGCAACAGATACGCAGTATTTT.

This clone has more than one count but fewer than ten. The V and J genes are TRBV27 and TRBJ2-3; 7 bases match TRBD1. Germline CDR1 is MNHEY and CDR2 is SMNVEV (reference sequence). The CDR3 extends over 16 amino acids. The V gene end was trimmed by 6 bases and the J gene end by 0 bases; junction bases not matched to a gene: 9. The CDR3 nucleotides are TGTGCCAGCAGCCCTGGGACAGCCCGTAGCACAGATACGCAGTATTTT. It encodes CASSPGTARSTDTQYF.

This chain uses TRBV5-6 with TRBJ2-1; 9 bases align to TRBD2. CDR3 length: 17 residues. The J segment lost 4 bases and the V segment lost 0 bases, leaving 8 bases of the junction unmatched. Germline loops: CDR1 SGHDT, CDR2 YYEEEE. CDR3 amino acids: CASSLGGSGRRYNEQFF. CDR3 in DNA: TGTGCCAGCAGCTTGGGGGGTAGCGGGAGAAGATACAATGAGCAGTTCTTC.

Here the CDR3 DNA reads TGTGCCAGCAGCCCTCCCGACAGGGGAGGCGAGCAGTACTTC. This codes for CASSPPDRGGEQYF. This chain links TRBV7-6 with TRBJ2-7; 8 bases match TRBD1. With 5 bases clipped from V and 6 bases from J, the junction kept 9 bases outside the gene matches. Germline loops: CDR1 SGHVS, CDR2 FNYEAQ. This CDR3 contains 14 residues.

This rearrangement joins TRBV18 to TRBJ2-5, with a tentative D call TRBD2 (5 bases). With 4 bases removed from V and 3 bases from J, the gap between germline ends came to 6 bases. The germline gives CDR1 KGHSH, CDR2 LQKENI. The CDR3 consists of 12 residues. CDR3 sequence (DNA): TGTGCCAGCTCACTGCGGGAAGAGACCCAGTACTTC. Translated: CASSLREETQYF.

The chain joins TRBV7-9 to TRBJ1-2; D is undetermined. This CDR3 is 14 amino acids long. V was shortened by 2 bases and J by 2 bases, with 9 bases between the two germline ends. Germline values: CDR1 SEHNR, CDR2 FQNEAQ (reference sequence). The CDR3 spells CASSLSGPNYGYTF. CDR3 DNA: TGTGCCAGCAGCTTATCTGGCCCAAACTATGGCTACACCTTC.